One and the same sample provided the 23 T cell receptor beta chains below, sequenced in a study of cytomegalovirus exposure and HLA in healthy donors. Both 60 Vbeta primers and 13 Jbeta primers went into the PCR. Produced via immunoSEQ multiplex PCR; TCRdb's table is partial and in-frame only. The table lists some 150,000 clones, approximately 78% of them singletons. Sequenced sample: PBMCs. Receptors originate from a man younger than 35 in good health and CMV-seropositive.

This clone was observed once. The rearrangement uses TRBV6-1 and TRBJ1-5; D is possibly TRBD1 (6 bases). The CDR3 totals 14 residues. V lost 4 bases to trimming and J lost 5 bases, with 12 bases between them. The germline CDR1 and CDR2 sequences are MNHNS and SASEGT. This chain's CDR3 is CASSVQGAHQPQHF. The CDR3 nucleotides read TGTGCCAGCAGTGTACAGGGAGCGCATCAGCCCCAGCATTTT.

This clone was observed a few times. The chain employs TRBV6-6 and TRBJ1-3; 7 bases match TRBD1. V lost 4 bases to trimming and J lost 7 bases; unmatched junction nucleotides: 10. Germline assignment: CDR1 MNHNY and CDR2 SVGAGI (reference sequence). CDR3 length: 15 amino acids. CDR3 nucleotide sequence: TGTGCCAGCAGTTGGACAGGCGAAAACGGGAACACCATATATTTT. Translating gives CASSWTGENGNTIYF.

V usage is TRBV5-6 and J usage is TRBJ2-1, with a tentative D call TRBD2 (6 bases). V gave up 4 bases and J gave up 9 bases, with 17 bases separating them. The CDR3 is 14 amino acids. Per the germline V gene, CDR1 is SGHDT and CDR2 is YYEEEE. CDR3 sequence reads: CASSLGTSYVEQFF. The CDR3 DNA reads as TGTGCCAGCAGCCTCGGGACTTCTTATGTTGAGCAGTTCTTC.

The chain couples TRBV5-1 to TRBJ2-3; D might be TRBD2 (6 bases). The CDR3 length is 14 residues. V dropped 4 bases and J dropped 1 base, with 10 bases sitting between them. Looked up from germline, CDR1 is SGHRS and CDR2 is YFSETQ. The CDR3 sequence: CASSPGDGTDTQYF. The CDR3 DNA sequence: TGCGCCAGCAGCCCGGGGGACGGCACAGATACGCAGTATTTT. Variable domain in full (rest from reference TRBV5-1 and TRBJ2-3): KAGVTQTPRYLIKTRGQQVTLSCSPISGHRSVSWYQQTPGQGLQFLFEYFSETQRNKGNFPGRFSGRQFSNSRSEMNVSTLELGDSALYLCASSPGDGTDTQYFGPGTRLTVL.

The table lists this clone with a few counts. The chain combines TRBV7-8 with TRBJ2-7; tentative D call: TRBD1 (6 bases). The CDR3 is 14 amino acids. Per germline, CDR1 SGHVS and CDR2 FQNEAQ. Trimming stripped 4 bases from V and 4 bases from J, with 14 bases between. CDR3 region: CASSSPAQGYEQYF. The CDR3 region has the DNA TGTGCCAGCAGCTCCCCCGCACAGGGTTACGAGCAGTACTTC.

V and J are TRBV30 and TRBJ1-1, with D maybe TRBD1 (5 bases). The CDR3 has 13 residues. V gave up 0 bases and J gave up 6 bases, with 11 bases separating them. Germline CDR1 is GTSNPN and CDR2 is SVGIG (reference sequence). This chain's CDR3 is CAWSVQGVPEAFF. The CDR3 bases are TGTGCCTGGAGTGTACAAGGGGTGCCTGAAGCTTTCTTT.

The rearrangement links TRBV28 to TRBJ1-3; tentatively, D is TRBD1 (5 bases). V was cut by 2 bases and J by 3 bases, with 17 bases left in between. The CDR3 is 17 residues long. CDR1 and CDR2 from the germline V gene are MDHEN and SYDVKM. This CDR3 is CASSLGVRGGFGNTIYF. DNA of the CDR3: TGTGCCAGCAGTTTAGGAGTAAGGGGAGGTTTTGGAAACACCATATATTTT.

The J gene is TRBJ1-1, the V gene TRBV6-5; no reliable D call. V dropped 7 bases and J dropped 6 bases, with 21 bases sitting between them. CDR3 length equals 15 residues. Germline-derived CDR1 and CDR2 are MNHEY and SVGAGI. CDR3 in amino acids: CASNRGTVKSAEAFF. In DNA, the CDR3 is TGTGCCAGCAACCGCGGTACCGTCAAAAGCGCTGAAGCTTTCTTT.

CDR3 DNA sequence: TGTGCCTGGAGGGACATCCCTGGGGCCGGGGAGCTGTTTTTT. As protein: CAWRDIPGAGELFF. V is TRBV30 and J is TRBJ2-2; D may be TRBD1 (5 bases). Trimming cost V 3 bases and J 6 bases, with 14 bases left between them. The CDR3 is made up of 14 amino acids. The germline V gene has CDR1 GTSNPN and CDR2 SVGIG (reference sequence).

This rearrangement joins TRBV2 to TRBJ2-7; tentative D call: TRBD1 (5 bases). CDR3 length: 12 amino acids. V lost 10 bases and J lost 1, with 11 bases in between. Germline V gene data show CDR1 as SNHLY and CDR2 as FYNNEI. CDR3 DNA: TGTGCCACCGCGACAGAATCCTACGAGCAGTACTTC. Amino acid sequence: CATATESYEQYF.

V is TRBV4-1 and J is TRBJ2-1; 10 bases line up with TRBD2. Germline V CDR1 and CDR2: MGHRA, YSYEKL. V was clipped by 7 bases and J by 6 bases; unmatched bases: 3. The CDR3 is 13 residues long. CDR3 sequence reads: CASKAGGANEQFF. CDR3 DNA sequence: TGCGCCAGCAAAGCGGGAGGGGCCAATGAGCAGTTCTTC.

This rearrangement joins TRBV5-1 to TRBJ1-3, with a possible D match to TRBD1 (6 bases). Germline CDR1 is SGHRS and CDR2 is YFSETQ. Trimming removed 0 bases from V and 0 bases from J, with 10 bases in between. This CDR3 has 16 amino acids. The CDR3 sequence is CASSLAVGGSGNTIYF. CDR3 DNA sequence: TGCGCCAGCAGCTTGGCTGTAGGGGGCTCTGGAAACACCATATATTTT.

The rearrangement links TRBV7-9 to TRBJ2-2; 8 nucleotides align to TRBD1. There are 16 residues in the CDR3. The V gene end was trimmed by 4 bases and the J gene end by 1 base; junction bases not matched to a gene: 5. The germline CDR1 and CDR2 sequences are SEHNR and FQNEAQ (reference sequence). DNA for the CDR3: TGTGCCAGCAGCTCAGGGACAGGAAAGAACACCGGGGAGCTGTTTTTT. Amino acids: CASSSGTGKNTGELFF.

This clone was observed a single time. This sequence joins TRBV7-9 and TRBJ1-5; the match to TRBD1 covers 8 bases. The CDR3 extends over 15 amino acids. Trimming removed 3 bases from V and 5 bases from J; junction bases left unmatched: 6. CDR1 is SEHNR and CDR2 is FQNEAQ in the germline V gene (reference sequence). The CDR3 is CASSFLGQGDQPQHF. For the CDR3, the DNA is TGTGCCAGCAGCTTCTTAGGACAGGGCGATCAGCCCCAGCATTTT.

The chain links TRBV28 to TRBJ1-1; D gene ambiguous. The germline V gene encodes CDR1 MDHEN and CDR2 SYDVKM. The CDR3 length is 14 residues. V was shortened by 3 bases and J by 1 base, with 9 bases between the two germline ends. CDR3 loop: CASSLGGQNTEAFF. DNA for the CDR3: TGTGCCAGCAGTTTGGGAGGCCAGAACACTGAAGCTTTCTTT.

J is TRBJ1-1 and V is TRBV5-4; 7 bases match TRBD1. After removal of 0 bases from V and 0 bases from J, the junction contained 17 bases not matched to a gene. The CDR3 extends over 20 amino acids. Germline CDR1 SGHNT, CDR2 YYREEE (reference sequence). The CDR3 sequence is CASSLADFRGLRIMNTEAFF. CDR3 coding DNA: TGTGCCAGCAGCTTGGCGGATTTTAGGGGGCTCCGAATTATGAACACTGAAGCTTTCTTT.

Here the CDR3 DNA reads TGCGCCAGCAGCCAACAACAGGGTCATCCCCCGCGCTCCTACGAGCAGTACTTC. Its translation: CASSQQQGHPPRSYEQYF. The chain links TRBV4-1 to TRBJ2-7; D might be TRBD1 (6 bases). This CDR3 is 18 amino acids long. Trimming took 2 bases from V and 0 from J, leaving 20 bases between them. Germline CDR1 is MGHRA and CDR2 is YSYEKL.

In its sample, this clone was seen a few times. J is TRBJ1-1 and V is TRBV25-1; TRBD1 matches at 9 bases. This CDR3 is 15 amino acids long. CDR1 and CDR2 from the germline V gene are MGHDK and SYGVNS. J gave up 2 bases and V 2 bases, and 3 bases lay outside the gene matches. The CDR3 DNA is TGTGCCAGCAGTGAACACAGGGGGCTCAACACTGAAGCTTTCTTT. Residues: CASSEHRGLNTEAFF.

This chain connects TRBV30 to TRBJ1-1; D not certain. Per germline, CDR1 GTSNPN and CDR2 SVGIG (reference sequence). V lost 4 bases, J lost 2 bases, and 8 bases lay in between. CDR3 length: 12 amino acids. CDR3 in amino acids: CAWTEHNTEAFF. The CDR3 bases are TGTGCCTGGACAGAACATAACACTGAAGCTTTCTTT.

J is TRBJ2-7 and V is TRBV14, with TRBD2 matching over 7 bases. Trimming removed 1 base from V and 3 bases from J; junction bases left unmatched: 6. This CDR3 is 15 amino acids long. Germline values: CDR1 SGHDN, CDR2 FVKESK. Written as DNA, the CDR3 is TGTGCCAGCAGCCAAGGTAGCGGGCCTTACTACGAGCAGTACTTC. This encodes CASSQGSGPYYEQYF.

The V call is TRBV7-8, the J call TRBJ2-5, with 7 bases fitting TRBD1. Trimming cost V 5 bases and J 3 bases; bases outside gene matches: 3. Germline-derived CDR1 and CDR2 are SGHVS and FQNEAQ. CDR3 length: 13 residues. CDR3 nucleotides: TGTGCCAGCAGCCGCGACAGGGAAGAGACCCAGTACTTC. It is translated as CASSRDREETQYF.

This clone was picked up one time. The chain combines TRBV7-8 with TRBJ2-7; 14 positions match TRBD2. The CDR3 totals 15 residues. Germline CDR1 and CDR2: SGHVS and FQNEAQ. The V gene end was trimmed by 5 bases and the J gene end by 7 bases; junction bases not matched to a gene: 7. CDR3 loop: CASSGGLAGVREQYF. DNA for the CDR3: TGTGCCAGCAGCGGGGGACTAGCGGGAGTCCGAGAGCAGTACTTC.

The gene calls are TRBV5-1 and TRBJ2-1; D might be TRBD2 (6 bases). V lost 0 bases and J 3 bases, leaving 13 bases between the germline ends. The germline gives CDR1 SGHRS, CDR2 YFSETQ. The CDR3 is 16 amino acids. The CDR3 here is CASSLVATRNYNEQFF. Here the CDR3 DNA reads TGCGCCAGCAGCTTGGTCGCGACTAGGAACTACAATGAGCAGTTCTTC. Looking up the rest from reference TRBV5-1 and TRBJ2-1 gives the full variable domain: KAGVTQTPRYLIKTRGQQVTLSCSPISGHRSVSWYQQTPGQGLQFLFEYFSETQRNKGNFPGRFSGRQFSNSRSEMNVSTLELGDSALYLCASSLVATRNYNEQFFGPGTRLTVL.